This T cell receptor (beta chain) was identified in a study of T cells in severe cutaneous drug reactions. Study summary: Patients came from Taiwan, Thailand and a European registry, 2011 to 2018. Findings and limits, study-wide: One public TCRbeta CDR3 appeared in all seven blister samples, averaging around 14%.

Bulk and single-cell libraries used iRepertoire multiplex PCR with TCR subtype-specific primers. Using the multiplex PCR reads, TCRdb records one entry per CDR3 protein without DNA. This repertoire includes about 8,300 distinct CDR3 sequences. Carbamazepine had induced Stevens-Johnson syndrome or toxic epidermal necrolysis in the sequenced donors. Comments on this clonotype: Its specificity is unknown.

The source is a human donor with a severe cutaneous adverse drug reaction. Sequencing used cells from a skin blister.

The CDR3 protein is CASSFYRTSDTDTQYF. The chain joins TRBV7-9 to TRBJ2-3; TCRdb's D call of TRBD2 is untestable without DNA. Germline loops: CDR1 SEHNR, CDR2 FQNEAQ (reference sequence). The CDR3 sequence is 16 residues long. Full variable domain (outside the CDR3, taken from reference TRBV7-9 and TRBJ2-3): DTGVSQNPRHKITKRGQNVTFRCDPISEHNRLYWYRQTLGQGPEFLTYFQNEAQLEKSRLLSDRFSAERPKGSFSTLEIQRTEQGDSAMYLCASSFYRTSDTDTQYFGPGTRLTVL.